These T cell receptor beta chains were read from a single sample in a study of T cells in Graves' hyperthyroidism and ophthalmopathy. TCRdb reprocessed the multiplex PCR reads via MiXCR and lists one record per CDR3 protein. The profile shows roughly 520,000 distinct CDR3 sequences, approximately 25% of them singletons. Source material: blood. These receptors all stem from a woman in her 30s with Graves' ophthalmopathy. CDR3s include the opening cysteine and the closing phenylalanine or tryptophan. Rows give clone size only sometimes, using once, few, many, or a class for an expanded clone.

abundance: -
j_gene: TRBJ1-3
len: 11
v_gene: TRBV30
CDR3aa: CACHYVNTIYF

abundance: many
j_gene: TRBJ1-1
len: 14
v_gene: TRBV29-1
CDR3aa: CSVSLDSMNTEAFF

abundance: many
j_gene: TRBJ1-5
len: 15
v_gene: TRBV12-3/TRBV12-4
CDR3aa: CASSQTGLSNQPQHF

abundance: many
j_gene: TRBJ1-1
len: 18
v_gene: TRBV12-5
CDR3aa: CASGLVLGGGGANTEAFF

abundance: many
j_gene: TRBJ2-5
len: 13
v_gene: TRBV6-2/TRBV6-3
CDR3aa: CASTLAGAETQYF

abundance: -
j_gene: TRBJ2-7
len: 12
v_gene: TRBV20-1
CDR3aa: CSASGSSYEQYF

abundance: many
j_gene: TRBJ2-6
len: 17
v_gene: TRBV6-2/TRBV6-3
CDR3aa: CASSWGQGFAGANVLTF

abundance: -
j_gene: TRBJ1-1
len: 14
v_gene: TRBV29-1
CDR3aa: CSVGLGASNTEAFF

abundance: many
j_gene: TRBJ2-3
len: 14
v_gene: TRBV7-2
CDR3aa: CASSLGPGTDTQYF

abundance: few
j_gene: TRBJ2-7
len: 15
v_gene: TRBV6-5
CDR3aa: CASSYRAADSYEQYF

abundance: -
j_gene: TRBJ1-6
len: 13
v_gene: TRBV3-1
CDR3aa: CASSQANNSPLHF

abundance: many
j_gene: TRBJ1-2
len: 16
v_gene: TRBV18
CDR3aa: CASSPYPGTENYGYTF

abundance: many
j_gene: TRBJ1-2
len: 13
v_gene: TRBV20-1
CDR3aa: CSARYPGLNGYTF

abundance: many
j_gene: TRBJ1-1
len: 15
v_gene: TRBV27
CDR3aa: CASSGVERMNTEAFF

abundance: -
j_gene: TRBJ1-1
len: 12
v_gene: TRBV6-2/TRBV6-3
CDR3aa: CASKSKYTEAFF

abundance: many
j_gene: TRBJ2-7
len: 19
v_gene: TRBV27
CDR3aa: CASSLRVTGGQPLRYEQYF

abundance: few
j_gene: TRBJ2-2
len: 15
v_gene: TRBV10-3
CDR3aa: CALQTYRGWFGELFF

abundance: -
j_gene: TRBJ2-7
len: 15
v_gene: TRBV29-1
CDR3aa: CSVVRPRRGVVEQYF

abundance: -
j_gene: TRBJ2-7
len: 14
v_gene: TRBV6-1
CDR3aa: CASSAALGNYEQYF

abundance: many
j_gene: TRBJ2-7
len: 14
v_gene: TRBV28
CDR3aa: CASRGTGGYYEQYF

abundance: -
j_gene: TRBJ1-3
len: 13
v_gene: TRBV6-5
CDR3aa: CASSYQRLDTIYF

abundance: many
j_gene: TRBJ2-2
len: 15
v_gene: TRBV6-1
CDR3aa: CASIDVGSYTGELFF

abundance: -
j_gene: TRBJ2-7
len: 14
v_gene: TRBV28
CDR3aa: CASSLGGRLDEQYF

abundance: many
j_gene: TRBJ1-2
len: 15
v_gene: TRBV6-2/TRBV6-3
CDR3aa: CASRNIFGGSYGYTF

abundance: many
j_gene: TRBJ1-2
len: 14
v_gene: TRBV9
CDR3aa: CASSVDPGGYGYTF

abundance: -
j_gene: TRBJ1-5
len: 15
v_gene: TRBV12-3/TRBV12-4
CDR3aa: CASSGPGQGNQPQHF

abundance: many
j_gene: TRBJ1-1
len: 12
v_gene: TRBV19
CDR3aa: CASISGAAEAFF

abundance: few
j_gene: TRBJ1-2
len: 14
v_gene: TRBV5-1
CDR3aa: CASSYPGQAAGYTF

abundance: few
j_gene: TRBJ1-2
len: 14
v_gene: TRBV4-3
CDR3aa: CASSQDFAGDGYTF

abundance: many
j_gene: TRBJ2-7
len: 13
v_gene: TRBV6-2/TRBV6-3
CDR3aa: CASRGTSHHEQYF

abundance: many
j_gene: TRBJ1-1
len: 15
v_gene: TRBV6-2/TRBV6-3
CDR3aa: CASSYPPRQDTGAFF

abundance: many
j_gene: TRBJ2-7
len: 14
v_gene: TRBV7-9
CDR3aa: CASSPQENSYEQYF

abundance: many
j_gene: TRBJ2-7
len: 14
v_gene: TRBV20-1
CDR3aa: CSRPAGTNEYEQYF

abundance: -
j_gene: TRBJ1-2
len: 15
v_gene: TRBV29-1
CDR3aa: CSVEGRGSAAGGYTF

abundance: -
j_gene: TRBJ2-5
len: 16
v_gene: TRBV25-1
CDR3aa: CASSEYPGLIQETQYF

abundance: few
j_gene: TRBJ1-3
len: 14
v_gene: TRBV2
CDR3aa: CATSEGPSGNTIYF

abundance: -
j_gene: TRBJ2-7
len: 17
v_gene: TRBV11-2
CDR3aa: CASSFQPGQGATYEQYF